The TCR beta chain under discussion was sequenced for a study of regulatory T cells in long-lasting Graves disease (dated by TCRdb to the early 2020s). Regarding the research as a whole: Newly diagnosed Graves' disease patients had taken antithyroid drugs for less than 3 months. Patients with persistent Graves' disease were compared with patients with newly diagnosed Graves' disease using TCR sequencing and RNA sequencing of peripheral blood. The study was conducted in China and was registered as a clinical trial. TCR sequencing covered about 13 persistent and approximately 20 newly diagnosed Graves' disease patients, 33 samples in total.

For CDR1 and CDR2, the germline V gene lists SGDLS and YYNGEE. Here V drops 4 bases and J drops 4 bases, and the junction holds 4 bases not matched to any gene. The CDR3 spans 14 residues, from the cysteine through the phenylalanine. Just the 42-base CDR3 DNA is kept, in frame starting at base 1. Note on this clonotype: Its binding antigen is unknown. No much larger clonotype is one base removed from it; base qualities were not supplied.

Library preparation employed multiplex PCR. The reads were generated on an Illumina HiSeq 4000. TCR beta libraries were built with iRepertoire HTBI primers and Arm-PCR amplification of CDR3 regions. Gel purification was performed on PCR products prior to sequencing. Per the source publication's procedure: Across samples, about 64 TRBV and 15 or so TRBJ segments were identified and used for gene usage analysis of CDR3 amino acid clonotypes. Filtered high-quality paired reads were merged into contigs using COPE and FqMerger. Contigs were aligned with BLAST to IMGT TRBV, TRBD and TRBJ reference genes, and CDR3 was defined per IMGT. Any clonotype with a frequency above 0.1% was counted as a highly expanded clone. Repertoire diversity was measured by Shannon entropy, and V-J evenness by the Gini coefficient. A clonotype found in more than one individual was treated as public. TCRdb took the public reads, trimmed them with fastp at Q25, ran MiXCR for clone calling and kept in-frame beta chains. For every CDR3 protein sequence, its rows merge into one entry that carries the most common genes and DNA. The V and J calls reflect TCRdb's pipeline rather than the authors' work. This sample lists some 410,000 distinct CDR3 sequences; about 17% were detected once. The ten largest make up about 10% of the sample.

What the study reported, not specific to this receptor: As a limitation, the authors acknowledged that the small sample size may reduce accuracy. Sequencing and analysis were limited to the TCR beta chain. Compared with newly diagnosed patients, persistent Graves' disease patients had lower TCR Shannon entropy and fewer highly expanded clones, which suggests clonal expansion. Patients with persistent disease shared more public clonotypes (over 2,500) than newly diagnosed patients did (approximately 970). The study examined only peripheral blood because the primary lesion, thyroid tissue, could not be accessed. Preferential use of TRBV28, TRBJ1-2 and TRBJ2-5 was observed in persistent disease, whereas TRBV20-1 and TRBJ2-1 were favored in newly diagnosed disease.

The time point label on this specimen signifies: newly diagnosed GD, antithyroid drugs for less than 3 months. For both TCR sequencing and RNA sequencing, RNA was extracted from PBMCs using TRIzol. Graves' disease was diagnosed according to American Thyroid Association guidelines. Patients were recruited from an endocrinology department in Xi'an, China. Each patient gave about 10 milliliters of peripheral blood, collected in an EDTA anticoagulant tube. Ficoll Paque Plus density gradient separation was used to isolate PBMCs, and no additional T cell sorting was done. An Agilent 2100 Bioanalyzer and agarose gel were used to check RNA quality, while a NanoDrop 2000 measured RNA concentration. These data were likewise used in another study, on T cells in Graves' hyperthyroidism and ophthalmopathy. As the second study states: A patient counted as having stable Graves' hyperthyroidism if no progression to ophthalmopathy occurred over 18 months of follow-up. Hyperthyroidism patients were newly diagnosed, with disease duration under 2 months, and aged 18 to 65 years. The study excluded patients with uncontrolled infections, other autoimmune diseases, pregnancy or lactation. Diagnoses relied on clinical symptoms, serum thyroxine and TRAb, thyroid ultrasound and orbital computed tomography. The first round of RT-PCR for the TCR CDR3 was performed with the HTBI primer set and the Qiagen OneStep RT-PCR kit. Blood samples also contained most of the expanded thyroid clonotypes (frequency above 0.001), which suggests that blood repertoires may reflect thyroid immune responses. A model built on a 13 V-J signature distinguished ophthalmopathy from stable hyperthyroidism, reaching 87.88% sensitivity and about 81% specificity in cross-validation and 80%/75% in testing. In validation, the model predicted progression to ophthalmopathy a median of about 6.8 months before onset, with over 55% sensitivity and about 72% specificity. To identify TCR V-J signatures that set the groups apart, the researchers used a discovery cohort of 95 to 100 patients, made up of 43 with Graves' ophthalmopathy and some 60 with stable Graves' hyperthyroidism. Prospective prediction of ophthalmopathy was tested in an independent validation cohort of under 20 hyperthyroidism patients and 17 patients who later progressed to ophthalmopathy. For training and testing, the 100 or so patients in the discovery cohort were randomly divided in a 7:3 ratio. The study also compared thyroid tissue and blood T-cell repertoires from more than 5 Graves' hyperthyroidism patients. After sampling, hyperthyroidism patients received methimazole starting at 30 mg daily, and ophthalmopathy patients received high-dose intravenous methylprednisolone. Libraries were constructed in a second round of multiplex PCR, after which size selection and purification were performed. Libraries were sequenced paired-end with 100 bp reads on an Illumina HiSeq2000. SOAPnuke was used to process the raw data, removing reads that contained adapters or uncalled bases, had a mean Phred below 15, or lacked an exact match to the constant primer or identifier. High-quality paired reads were merged using COPE v1.2.5, and each unique nucleotide sequence was defined as a clonotype. MiTCR v1.1 was used to align the clonotypes against IMGT TRBV, TRBD and TRBJ reference segments. The analysis included only V-J combinations with a frequency above 0.0001, which together covered around 99% of the repertoires. The TCS score was defined as F50 (clonal expansion) divided by E x V (chaos), with BLOSUM62-based TCRdist calculated between CDR3 peptides within each V-J. Welch's t-statistics and random forest reduced roughly 530 V-J features to roughly 13, which were used in a naive Bayes classifier (R e1071). No statistical method was used to set the sample size in advance, and investigators knew the group allocation. The paper reports TCR Vbeta CDR3 sequencing of over 130 peripheral blood samples: 43 ophthalmopathy, 70 to 85 hyperthyroidism and approximately 17 progressor patients.

The sequencing here drew on peripheral blood mononuclear cells (PBMCs), taken at new diagnosis, from a patient treated with antithyroid drugs. Rearrangement joined TRBV9 to TRBJ1-3, with TRBD1 matching 8 junction bases. The clonotype was recovered from a woman in her thirties with Graves disease. Donor details come from another sample of the same person, matched by shared clones. The CDR3 reads as follows: CASSKTGDGNTIYF. The DNA reads as follows: TGTGCCAGCAGCAAGACAGGGGACGGAAACACCATATATTTT. Supplemented by the reference TRBV9 and TRBJ1-3 proteins around the CDR3, the complete variable domain is DSGVTQTPKHLITATGQRVTLRCSPRSGDLSVYWYQQSLDQGLQFLIQYYNGEERAKGNILERFSAQQFPDLHSELNLSSLELGDSALYFCASSKTGDGNTIYFGEGSWLTVV.